Shown below are 9 T cell receptor beta chains from a single sample sequenced in a study of blood T cell repertoires in COVID-19 (dated by TCRdb to 2018 to 2020). Library method: the immunoSEQ multiplex PCR assay. Here the immuneACCESS table is served through TCRdb, limited to in-frame sequences with V and J called. Missing clones are a known gap in these copies; in checked studies unresolved V genes cover under half, and the rest lacks a known reason. Across this sample there are tens of thousands of clones, with approximately 86% seen only once. Jointly, the top ten make up 16% of the sample. The specimen was peripheral blood. These receptors were collected from a man aged 60 to 75 with active or convalescent COVID-19.

As to this clone: Likely a read error: the CDR3 ends without its conserved phenylalanine or tryptophan. The DNA is left out, because the CDR3 cannot be placed on it with certainty; the CDR3 is given as TCRdb lists it. The chain combines TRBV9 with TRBJ2-7; no check of the table's D call, TRBD2, against the DNA was made. The CDR3 is 8 residues long, ends included. CDR1 is SGDLS and CDR2 is YYNGEE in the germline V gene. This CDR3 is CASSGAAH.

The chain combines TRBV5-1 with TRBJ1-1; 11 positions agree with TRBD1. This CDR3 region has 17 residues. Germline V gene sequence: CDR1 SGHRS, CDR2 YFSETQ. The V gene end was trimmed by 2 bases and the J gene end by 3 bases; junction bases not matched to a gene: 9. CDR3 in amino acids: CASSFWTGGGLDTEAFF. In DNA, the CDR3 is TGCGCCAGCAGCTTTTGGACAGGGGGCGGGTTGGACACTGAAGCTTTCTTT.

The V and J genes are TRBV4-2 and TRBJ2-1, with D unresolved. The CDR3 spans 14 residues. V gave up 1 base and J gave up 7 bases, with 11 bases separating them. Germline CDR1 reads LGHNA; CDR2 reads YNFKEQ. CDR3 amino acids: CASSQALPLNEQFF. CDR3 DNA: TGTGCCAGCAGCCAAGCCCTCCCTCTGAATGAGCAGTTCTTC.

The chain combines TRBV3-1 (or the pseudogene TRBV3-2) with TRBJ2-2; TRBD1 matches 7 bases. Germline CDR1 reads LGHDT; CDR2 reads YNNKEL (reference sequence). The CDR3 length is 14 residues. V was pared by 6 bases and J by 1 base, with 2 bases of the junction left unmatched. CDR3 nucleotide sequence: TGTGCCAGCAGGACAGGGCGGAACACCGGGGAGCTGTTTTTT. Translation: CASRTGRNTGELFF.

This clone has only one observation. The rearrangement links TRBV10-3 to TRBJ1-6, with D perhaps TRBD1 (5 bases). Germline CDR1 ENHRY, CDR2 SYGVKD. The V gene lost 4 bases and the J gene lost 8 bases, with 9 bases spanning the gap. The CDR3 totals 13 residues. The CDR3 protein is CAISVGGDSPLHF. The CDR3 DNA is TGTGCCATCAGTGTGGGGGGGGATTCACCCCTCCACTTT.

This chain connects TRBV19 to TRBJ1-5, with a possible D match to TRBD1 (5 bases). CDR1 is LNHDA and CDR2 is SQIVND in the germline V gene (reference sequence). The CDR3 runs 17 residues. V gave up 4 bases and J gave up 5 bases, with 21 bases separating them. CDR3 protein: CASSTAAGTASDQPQHF. Here the CDR3 DNA reads TGTGCCAGTAGTACCGCCGCGGGGACCGCCTCGGATCAGCCCCAGCATTTT.

This clone was recorded a few times. The gene calls are TRBV19 and TRBJ2-5; 8 nucleotides align to TRBD2. The trim removed 4 bases at V and 4 bases at J, leaving 8 bases unmatched. From germline, CDR1 is LNHDA and CDR2 SQIVND (reference sequence). CDR3 length equals 15 residues. The CDR3 region is CASSNVGLELETQYF. In nucleotides, the CDR3 is TGTGCCAGTAGTAATGTGGGACTAGAGCTAGAGACCCAGTACTTC.

The genes are TRBV19 and TRBJ1-5; tentatively, D is TRBD1 (5 bases). V was clipped by 9 bases and J by 0 bases, with 12 bases between them. The CDR3 runs to 14 residues. CDR1 is LNHDA and CDR2 is SQIVND in the germline V gene (reference sequence). CDR3 in DNA: TGTGCCAGCCAGGGTTTAGATAGCAATCAGCCCCAGCATTTT. Residues: CASQGLDSNQPQHF. The full variable domain, its missing parts supplied by reference TRBV19 and TRBJ1-5, is DGGITQSPKYLFRKEGQNVTLSCEQNLNHDAMYWYRQDPGQGLRLIYYSQIVNDFQKGDIAEGYSVSREKKESFPLTVTSAQKNPTAFYLCASQGLDSNQPQHFGDGTRLSIL.

By share, this clone ranks as medium-sized. This chain connects TRBV5-8 to TRBJ1-5; tentative D call: TRBD1 (5 bases). Germline assignment: CDR1 SGHTS and CDR2 YDEGEE. The CDR3 totals 15 residues. Trimming cost V 4 bases and J 0 bases, with 11 bases left between them. CDR3: CASSLQGYSNQPQHF. CDR3 nucleotides: TGTGCCAGCAGCCTCCAGGGATATAGCAATCAGCCCCAGCATTTT.